Sequencing of this T cell receptor beta chain was carried out in a study of T-cell reconstitution after alpha-beta-depleted transplantation in children. Points from the study as a whole: The authors attributed T-cell counts and diversity one year after transplant mostly to newly produced T cells. Recipient T cells and thymic progenitors that survived gave rise to the high TCRbeta diversity observed at day 60 in some patients. Several hundred expanded graft clones reportedly were the source of alpha-beta T cells about two months after transplant.

Unique molecular identifiers were used in preparing the TCRbeta library. TCRdb re-analysed the PCR reads in MiXCR, keeping a single row per CDR3 protein. The data hold 500,000 to 650,000 distinct CDR3 sequences, with around 13% observed a single time. Trimming cost V 8 bases and J 4 bases; bases outside gene matches: 10. This CDR3 has 14 amino acids. In germline, CDR1 is MNHEY, CDR2 SVGAGI. Regarding this clonotype: Its specificity is unknown.

This TCR was sampled from a male patient between 5 and 17 years old who had a stem cell transplant for acute myeloid leukemia, so the T cells may come from the graft donor. This rearrangement joins TRBV6-5 to TRBJ1-2, with 7 bases fitting TRBD1. Sequencing used PBMCs, mostly from graft donor cells, obtained 360 days after TCRalphabeta/CD19-depleted stem cell transplant. For the CDR3, the DNA is TGTGCCAGCCGATTCCACAGGGGTATCTATGGCTACACCTTC. It encodes CASRFHRGIYGYTF.